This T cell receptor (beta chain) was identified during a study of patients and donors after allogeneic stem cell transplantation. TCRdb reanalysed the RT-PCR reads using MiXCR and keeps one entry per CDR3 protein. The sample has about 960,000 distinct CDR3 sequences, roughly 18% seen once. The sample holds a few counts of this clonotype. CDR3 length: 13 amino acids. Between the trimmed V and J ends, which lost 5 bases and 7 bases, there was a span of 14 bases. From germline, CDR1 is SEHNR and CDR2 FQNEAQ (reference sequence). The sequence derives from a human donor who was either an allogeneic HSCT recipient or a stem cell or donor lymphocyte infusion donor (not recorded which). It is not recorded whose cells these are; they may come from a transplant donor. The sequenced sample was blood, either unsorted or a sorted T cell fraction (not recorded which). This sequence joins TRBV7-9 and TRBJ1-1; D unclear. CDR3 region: CASSLAGAFEAFF. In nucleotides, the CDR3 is TGTGCCAGCAGCCTGGCGGGAGCCTTTGAAGCTTTCTTT.